A single sample gave rise to the 2 T cell receptor beta chains below, sequenced in a study of a mutant IDH1 vaccine in newly diagnosed glioma. Time point indicated: week 47, end of study. Mutant IDH1 20-mer peptide, at 300 ug, made up each vaccine dose, with topical imiquimod. These receptors have no known antigen. Data came from immunoSEQ multiplex PCR; TCRdb stores just in-frame clones and leaves some out. Altogether around 26,000 clones are present, roughly 80% being singletons, with the ten largest covering 3.8%. Material: PBMCs, obtained from a glioma patient whose treatment included an IDH1 peptide vaccine. These receptors were taken from a man in his forties with glioma. Some clones in this sample may be carry-over from other donors' samples.

This clone was detected only once. This CDR3 reads CASSAAGTTMKDTEAFF. The DNA of the CDR3 is TGTGCCAGCAGCGCCGCCGGGACAACGATGAAGGACACTGAAGCTTTCTTT. This chain connects TRBV9 to TRBJ1-1, with D possibly matching TRBD1 (6 bases). Germline CDR1 is SGDLS and CDR2 is YYNGEE. The CDR3 loop spans 17 amino acids. The V end was cut by 3 bases, the J end by 3 bases, with 21 bases between. Together with reference TRBV9 and TRBJ1-1, the CDR3 gives the full variable domain: DSGVTQTPKHLITATGQRVTLRCSPRSGDLSVYWYQQSLDQGLQFLIQYYNGEERAKGNILERFSAQQFPDLHSELNLSSLELGDSALYFCASSAAGTTMKDTEAFFGQGTRLTVV.

The rearrangement uses TRBV7-2 and TRBJ2-3; D not certain. This CDR3 spans 14 amino acids. The germline V gene has CDR1 SGHTA and CDR2 FQGNSA. The V gene lost 7 bases and the J gene lost 5 bases, with 16 bases spanning the gap. The CDR3 is CASKSQNSGDTQYF. In DNA, the CDR3 is TGTGCCAGCAAATCACAAAACTCAGGAGATACGCAGTATTTT.